This T cell receptor (beta chain) was profiled in a study of cytomegalovirus exposure and HLA in healthy donors. Whole-study findings and limits: Upon later analysis, HLA-associated TCR beta chains proved more clonally expanded than other, equally common chains.

Of note for this clone: Its antigen is not known.

Per germline, CDR1 SGHKS and CDR2 YYEKEE (reference sequence). With 2 bases removed from V and 6 bases from J, the gap between germline ends came to 14 bases. CDR3 length: 15 amino acids. PCR was performed using 60 Vbeta and 13 Jbeta primers. Profiled with immunoSEQ multiplex PCR; TCRdb holds only in-frame clones, not every one. The data show fewer than 250,000 clones, roughly 80% seen once. The sequencing input was PBMCs. J is TRBJ2-2 and V is TRBV5-5; D is unclear. This receptor was taken from a man between 25 and 39 years old in good health and CMV-seronegative. In nucleotides, the CDR3 is TGTGCCAGCAGCTTATCGGGTTCCCTTTCCGGGGAGCTGTTTTTT. Translation: CASSLSGSLSGELFF.